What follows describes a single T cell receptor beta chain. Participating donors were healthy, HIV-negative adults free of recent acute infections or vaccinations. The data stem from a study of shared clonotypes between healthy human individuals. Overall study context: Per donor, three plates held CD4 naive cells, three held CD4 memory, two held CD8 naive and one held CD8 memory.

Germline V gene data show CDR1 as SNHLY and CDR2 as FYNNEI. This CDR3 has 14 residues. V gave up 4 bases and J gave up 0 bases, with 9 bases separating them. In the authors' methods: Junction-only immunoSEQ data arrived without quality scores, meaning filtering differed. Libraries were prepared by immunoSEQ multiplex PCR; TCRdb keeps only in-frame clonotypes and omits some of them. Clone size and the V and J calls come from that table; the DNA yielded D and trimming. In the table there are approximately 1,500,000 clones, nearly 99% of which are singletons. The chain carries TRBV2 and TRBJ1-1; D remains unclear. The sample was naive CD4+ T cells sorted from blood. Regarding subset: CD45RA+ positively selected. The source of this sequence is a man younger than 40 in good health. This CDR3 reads CASSVLQMNTEAFF. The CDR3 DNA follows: TGTGCCAGCAGTGTATTACAGATGAACACTGAAGCTTTCTTT. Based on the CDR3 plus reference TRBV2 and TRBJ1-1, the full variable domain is EPEVTQTPSHQVTQMGQEVILRCVPISNHLYFYWYRQILGQKVEFLVSFYNNEISEKSEIFDDQFSVERPDGSNFTLKIRSTKLEDSAMYFCASSVLQMNTEAFFGQGTRLTVV.